The 27 T cell receptor beta chains listed next were all sequenced from one sample in a study of shared clonotypes between healthy human individuals. Assay used: immunoSEQ multiplex PCR; TCRdb lists only in-frame clones, some missing. This repertoire shows over 2,000,000 clones, about 94% found once; its top ten account for 1.5% to 2%. Naive CD8 populations comprised CD45RO-negative cells positively selected for CCR7, excluding terminally differentiated effector memory CD45RA+ cells. The sample comprised naive CD8+ T cells from PBMCs. Receptors originate from a man aged 18 to 29 in good health. Some clones in this sample may be carry-over from other donors' samples.

V usage is TRBV5-5 and J usage is TRBJ2-7; 7 nucleotides align to TRBD2. The CDR3 contains 14 residues. V trimming: 0 bases; J trimming: 4 bases; junction bases outside the gene matches: 4. Germline V gene sequence: CDR1 SGHKS, CDR2 YYEKEE (reference sequence). The CDR3 nucleotides read TGTGCCAGCAGCTTGGTGGGAGGGTTTTACGAGCAGTACTTC. Encoded protein: CASSLVGGFYEQYF.

The chain has TRBV28 and TRBJ2-3; TRBD2 aligns across 7 bases. Germline V gene sequence: CDR1 MDHEN, CDR2 SYDVKM. The CDR3 extends over 15 amino acids. V trimming: 6 bases; J trimming: 0 bases; junction bases outside the gene matches: 6. The CDR3 protein is CASRPDSGSTDTQYF. Written as DNA, the CDR3 is TGTGCCAGCAGGCCTGATAGCGGGAGCACAGATACGCAGTATTTT.

This sequence joins TRBV4-1 and TRBJ2-7; the match to TRBD2 covers 7 bases. This CDR3 is 14 amino acids long. Unmatched junction bases numbered 5, after V lost 3 bases and J lost 3 bases. Germline loops: CDR1 MGHRA, CDR2 YSYEKL. The CDR3 spells CASSHRLADYEQYF. The CDR3 region has the DNA TGCGCCAGCAGCCACCGACTAGCTGACTACGAGCAGTACTTC.

This chain connects TRBV7-2 to TRBJ2-2; 8 nucleotides line up with TRBD2. CDR1 is SGHTA, CDR2 FQGNSA, per germline. J lost 3 bases, V lost 1 base, and 10 bases had no gene match. The CDR3 loop spans 18 amino acids. CDR3 in amino acids: CASSLEEWAGGDTGELFF. CDR3 nucleotides: TGTGCCAGCAGCTTAGAGGAATGGGCGGGAGGTGACACCGGGGAGCTGTTTTTT.

This clone occurred once. This rearrangement joins TRBV7-9 to TRBJ2-1, with D possibly being TRBD2 (6 bases). The CDR3 sequence is 14 residues long. Germline V gene lookup returns CDR1 SEHNR and CDR2 FQNEAQ (reference sequence). V lost 3 bases, J lost 9 bases, and 15 bases lay in between. The CDR3 spells CASSFGTPTGEQFF. In DNA, the CDR3 is TGTGCCAGCAGCTTCGGGACTCCGACGGGTGAGCAGTTCTTC.

The rearrangement uses TRBV5-1 and TRBJ2-3; 13 bases are shared with TRBD2. Germline CDR1 SGHRS, CDR2 YFSETQ. V shed 3 bases and J 0 bases; nucleotides not matched to a gene: 10. The CDR3 runs 19 residues. Here the CDR3 reads CASSWVWTSGSWSTDTQYF. In DNA form, the CDR3 reads TGCGCCAGCAGCTGGGTGTGGACTAGCGGGAGTTGGAGCACAGATACGCAGTATTTT.

The chain couples TRBV2 to TRBJ2-7; possible D gene TRBD2, 5 bases. Germline V CDR1 and CDR2: SNHLY, FYNNEI. This CDR3 contains 11 residues. Trimming removed 8 bases from V and 6 bases from J, with 11 bases in between. CDR3 amino acids: CASSGSTEQYF. DNA of the CDR3: TGTGCCAGCTCGGGAAGTACCGAGCAGTACTTC.

This rearrangement joins TRBV7-9 to TRBJ1-1; D is unclear. CDR1 SEHNR and CDR2 FQNEAQ come from the germline V gene (reference sequence). Trimming pared 3 bases from V and 6 bases from J, leaving 8 bases between. This CDR3 comprises 12 residues. Here the CDR3 DNA reads TGTGCCAGCAGCTTTATTTACCCTGAAGCTTTCTTT. As protein: CASSFIYPEAFF.

CDR3 DNA sequence: TGTGCCACCAGCGGGGGGACTTTTGGCGGGAGCAATCAGCCCCAGCATTTT. This sequence encodes CATSGGTFGGSNQPQHF. The chain joins TRBV15 to TRBJ1-5, with D perhaps TRBD1 (5 bases). The CDR3 totals 17 residues. The V and J ends lost 5 bases and 1 base respectively, with 18 bases between them. Looked up from germline, CDR1 is LNHNV and CDR2 is YYDKDF (reference sequence).

This clone has just one count. This CDR3 is CASSYGRGGSNYGYTF. In DNA form, the CDR3 reads TGTGCCAGCAGTTACGGGCGGGGGGGAAGCAACTATGGCTACACCTTC. The V and J genes are TRBV6-6 and TRBJ1-2; D might be TRBD1 (5 bases). With 2 bases removed from V and 2 bases from J, the gap between germline ends came to 15 bases. CDR1 MNHNY and CDR2 SVGAGI come from the germline V gene (reference sequence). This CDR3 contains 16 residues.

This chain connects TRBV4-3 to TRBJ2-6; D ambiguous. V was pared by 0 bases and J by 3 bases, with 21 bases between. Germline values: CDR1 LGHNA, CDR2 YSLEER. The CDR3 spans 20 residues. This CDR3 reads CASSQDLKGWSSYGANVLTF. The CDR3, as DNA: TGCGCCAGCAGCCAAGATCTTAAGGGTTGGTCGAGTTATGGGGCCAACGTCCTGACTTTC.

This chain connects TRBV15 to TRBJ2-5, with TRBD2 as a possible D gene (7 bases). Germline values: CDR1 LNHNV, CDR2 YYDKDF (reference sequence). The CDR3 length is 15 residues. Trimming pared 1 base from V and 4 bases from J, leaving 13 bases between. Here the CDR3 reads CATSRVSGGPETQYF. The CDR3 nucleotides read TGTGCCACCAGCAGAGTCTCGGGGGGCCCAGAGACCCAGTACTTC.

The chain couples TRBV29-1 to TRBJ1-1, with D uncertain. V lost 7 bases and J 0 bases, leaving 18 bases between the germline ends. The CDR3 covers 15 residues. Germline V lookup: CDR1 SQVTM, CDR2 ANQGSEA. In nucleotides, the CDR3 is TGCAGCGCTTGGTCAAGACCCGAGATGAACACTGAAGCTTTCTTT. Protein: CSAWSRPEMNTEAFF.

This chain connects TRBV20-1 to TRBJ2-7; no clear D. The V and J ends lost 0 bases and 7 bases respectively, with 7 bases between them. Per germline, CDR1 DFQATT and CDR2 SNEGSKA (reference sequence). The CDR3 has 11 amino acids. The CDR3 bases are TGCAGTGCTAGAGATCTGGGGGAGCAGTACTTC. Translated, it gives CSARDLGEQYF.

Regarding this clone: In the same sample, other DNA sequences code for this CDR3. V usage is TRBV6-1 and J usage is TRBJ2-7, with TRBD2 identical over 10 bases. The germline V gene encodes CDR1 MNHNS and CDR2 SASEGT. There are 15 residues in the CDR3. Losses at the gene ends were 1 base for V and 2 bases for J; bases not matched to a gene: 2. The CDR3 is CASSEGTSGTYEQYF. The DNA for the CDR3 is TGTGCCAGCAGTGAAGGGACTAGCGGAACCTACGAGCAGTACTTC.

The rearrangement links TRBV5-1 to TRBJ2-7; D remains unclear. This CDR3 contains 15 residues. From germline, CDR1 is SGHRS and CDR2 YFSETQ. V lost 5 bases and J 0 bases, leaving 15 bases between the germline ends. DNA of the CDR3: TGCGCCAGCAGATTTCTCGACGGCAGCTCCTACGAGCAGTACTTC. Protein sequence: CASRFLDGSSYEQYF.

The rearrangement uses TRBV29-1 and TRBJ2-7; 9 bases match TRBD1. Germline trimming cut 4 bases from V and 5 bases from J; bases unmatched to any gene: 9. The CDR3 spans 14 residues. The germline CDR1 and CDR2 sequences are SQVTM and ANQGSEA. The CDR3 protein is CSVVDRGMFHEQYF. The CDR3 DNA reads TGCAGCGTTGTGGACAGGGGAATGTTCCACGAGCAGTACTTC.

The chain carries TRBV28 and TRBJ2-7; no reliable D call. This CDR3 spans 14 amino acids. The germline CDR1 and CDR2 sequences are MDHEN and SYDVKM. Trimming cost V 7 bases and J 2 bases, with 15 bases left between them. CDR3 in amino acids: CASTTVRFPYEQYF. The DNA for the CDR3 is TGTGCCAGCACCACGGTACGGTTCCCCTACGAGCAGTACTTC.

The V and J genes are TRBV7-2 and TRBJ2-7; weak D call: TRBD2 (5 bases). The V and J ends lost 1 base and 0 bases respectively, with 10 bases between them. The length of the CDR3 is 15 residues. CDR1 SGHTA and CDR2 FQGNSA come from the germline V gene. CDR3 loop: CASSLGLGSSYEQYF. CDR3 bases: TGTGCCAGCAGCTTAGGGCTGGGGAGCTCCTACGAGCAGTACTTC.

The gene calls are TRBV5-4 and TRBJ2-1; D is unclear. Between the trimmed V and J ends, which lost 4 bases and 9 bases, there was a span of 5 bases. Germline V gene sequence: CDR1 SGHNT, CDR2 YYREEE (reference sequence). The length of the CDR3 is 10 residues. CDR3 protein: CASSGPEQFF. DNA for the CDR3: TGTGCCAGCAGCGGGCCTGAGCAGTTCTTC.

The chain couples TRBV7-9 to TRBJ2-5; D uncertain. Looked up from germline, CDR1 is SEHNR and CDR2 is FQNEAQ (reference sequence). The CDR3 has 17 residues. V lost 4 bases and J 2 bases, leaving 20 bases between the germline ends. The CDR3 here is CASSSDRAPGWQETQYF. The CDR3 coding sequence is TGTGCCAGCAGCTCGGACCGGGCCCCGGGTTGGCAAGAGACCCAGTACTTC.

The chain uses TRBV28 and TRBJ2-5, with TRBD2 as a possible D gene (7 bases). The CDR3 length is 15 residues. CDR1 and CDR2 from the germline V gene are MDHEN and SYDVKM. The germline V and J ends were trimmed by 2 bases and 1 base, with 11 bases remaining between them. The CDR3 region has the DNA TGTGCCAGCAGTTTAGGGGGGGGGCTCCAAGAGACCCAGTACTTC. Protein: CASSLGGGLQETQYF.

The chain couples TRBV9 to TRBJ2-5; D gene uncertain. V lost 0 bases, J lost 3 bases, and 15 bases lay in between. From germline, CDR1 is SGDLS and CDR2 YYNGEE. This CDR3 comprises 16 residues. CDR3 region: CASSVVGVLNEETQYF. CDR3 coding DNA: TGTGCCAGCAGCGTAGTTGGGGTTTTGAACGAAGAGACCCAGTACTTC.

The rearrangement uses TRBV25-1 and TRBJ1-2, with 8 positions matching TRBD1. The germline CDR1 and CDR2 sequences are MGHDK and SYGVNS. The CDR3 runs to 13 residues. Unmatched junction bases numbered 7, after V lost 5 bases and J lost 8 bases. CDR3 region: CASSSGQGGGYTF. The CDR3 bases are TGTGCCAGCAGTAGCGGACAGGGTGGAGGCTACACCTTC.

V is TRBV6-1 and J is TRBJ2-1; D uncertain. The germline gives CDR1 MNHNS, CDR2 SASEGT. Trimming stripped 1 base from V and 6 bases from J, with 13 bases between. The CDR3 is made up of 15 amino acids. The CDR3 loop reads CASSEGARRSNEQFF. CDR3 nucleotides: TGTGCCAGCAGTGAAGGTGCCAGGAGAAGCAATGAGCAGTTCTTC.

This chain connects TRBV7-2 to TRBJ1-1; weak D call: TRBD1 (6 bases). Per germline, CDR1 SGHTA and CDR2 FQGNSA. The V end was cut by 1 base, the J end by 7 bases, with 19 bases between. There are 16 residues in the CDR3. CDR3 coding DNA: TGTGCCAGCAGCTTAGGGGGGGCCCTCCTCGTCCATGAAGCTTTCTTT. Amino acid sequence: CASSLGGALLVHEAFF.

The rearrangement joins TRBV27 to TRBJ2-7; D not resolved. Trimming removed 6 bases from V and 3 bases from J, with 12 bases in between. Germline V lookup: CDR1 MNHEY, CDR2 SMNVEV (reference sequence). The CDR3 extends over 13 amino acids. The CDR3 bases are TGTGCCAGCAGAAAAAACGGAAACTACGAGCAGTACTTC. Amino acids: CASRKNGNYEQYF.